This entry concerns a single TCR beta chain. These data belong to a study of shared clonotypes between healthy human individuals. Study information: Three plates each covered CD4 naive and memory; CD8 naive two, CD8 memory one.

Method: immunoSEQ multiplex PCR; TCRdb's copy keeps in-frame clones and lacks some. In the table there are roughly 1,100,000 clones, 65% to 75% of which are singletons. Germline CDR1 is SNHLY and CDR2 is FYNNEI. The CDR3 covers 12 residues. Trimming cost V 6 bases and J 4 bases, with 6 bases left between them. The chain couples TRBV2 to TRBJ1-4; the D is unclear. Sequencing used memory CD4+ T cells sorted from blood. Indicated subset: CD45RA-negative fraction. This clonotype was sampled from a man younger than 35 in good health. The CDR3 reads CASRQYNEKLFF. The CDR3, as DNA: TGTGCCAGCAGACAGTATAATGAAAAACTGTTTTTT. The whole variable domain, remainder taken from reference TRBV2 and TRBJ1-4, is EPEVTQTPSHQVTQMGQEVILRCVPISNHLYFYWYRQILGQKVEFLVSFYNNEISEKSEIFDDQFSVERPDGSNFTLKIRSTKLEDSAMYFCASRQYNEKLFFGSGTQLSVL.